The 18 T cell receptor beta chains listed next were all sequenced from one sample in a study of blood T cell repertoires in COVID-19. Generated by immunoSEQ multiplex PCR, the TCRdb table keeps only in-frame clones and is missing some. Among approximately 80,000 clones listed, over 70% were seen once. Sequenced input: peripheral blood. The receptors come from a human donor in a cohort sampled during active COVID-19.

This chain links TRBV5-1 with TRBJ2-7; 9 nucleotides line up with TRBD1. Germline values: CDR1 SGHRS, CDR2 YFSETQ. J lost 0 bases, V lost 8 bases, and 6 bases had no gene match. The CDR3 is 14 residues long. This CDR3 reads CASGTTGGSYEQYF. The DNA for the CDR3 is TGCGCCAGTGGAACGACAGGGGGCTCCTACGAGCAGTACTTC.

This clone has only one observation. This chain joins TRBV28 and TRBJ2-7, with 10 bases matching TRBD1. The germline V gene has CDR1 MDHEN and CDR2 SYDVKM. The CDR3 totals 11 residues. The V segment lost 8 bases and the J segment 7 bases; nucleotides outside the gene matches: 2. The CDR3 loop reads CASDRGREQYF. DNA of the CDR3: TGTGCCAGCGACAGGGGGCGTGAGCAGTACTTC.

The chain joins TRBV7-2 to TRBJ2-3, with TRBD2 matching over 8 bases. The CDR3 covers 17 residues. V gave up 5 bases and J gave up 4 bases; unmatched junction bases: 14. Germline-derived CDR1 and CDR2 are SGHTA and FQGNSA. The chain's CDR3 is CASSQGTSGSNPDTQYF. CDR3 nucleotide sequence: TGTGCCAGCAGCCAGGGGACAAGCGGGAGTAACCCAGATACGCAGTATTTT.

V gene TRBV27 combines with J gene TRBJ2-5; 16 bases agree with TRBD2. The V segment lost 0 bases and the J segment 5 bases; nucleotides outside the gene matches: 6. The CDR3 totals 18 residues. CDR1 MNHEY and CDR2 SMNVEV come from the germline V gene (reference sequence). The CDR3 DNA is TGTGCCAGCAGTTTATCGGGACTAGCGGGAGGGCCCCGGGAGACCCAGTACTTC. It is translated as CASSLSGLAGGPRETQYF.

This clone was seen only a few times. CDR3 sequence reads: CASSSSRGQETQYF. Written as DNA, the CDR3 is TGTGCCAGCAGTTCTTCCAGGGGCCAAGAGACCCAGTACTTC. V and J are TRBV6-5 and TRBJ2-5, with TRBD1 as a possible D gene (6 bases). CDR3 size: 14 residues. Trimming took 4 bases from V and 1 from J, leaving 10 bases between them. CDR1 MNHEY and CDR2 SVGAGI come from the germline V gene.

The V call is TRBV7-2, the J call TRBJ2-3; D gene uncertain. The V end lost 3 bases, the J end lost 4 bases, and 5 bases lay between the germline ends. Germline assignment: CDR1 SGHTA and CDR2 FQGNSA. This CDR3 comprises 12 residues. The DNA of the CDR3 is TGTGCCAGCAGCTTTCCCGCAGATACGCAGTATTTT. As protein: CASSFPADTQYF.

This clone was observed a single time. The chain is built from TRBV30 and TRBJ1-1; 7 nucleotides agree with TRBD1. Germline V gene lookup returns CDR1 GTSNPN and CDR2 SVGIG (reference sequence). The CDR3 has 13 residues. Unmatched junction bases numbered 2, after V lost 0 bases and J lost 4 bases. The CDR3 bases are TGTGCCTGGAGTGTATCAGGGGGCACTGAAGCTTTCTTT. Amino acid sequence: CAWSVSGGTEAFF.

V is TRBV9 and J is TRBJ2-3; D ambiguous. Germline V CDR1 and CDR2: SGDLS, YYNGEE. The length of the CDR3 is 15 residues. The V end was cut by 2 bases, the J end by 0 bases, with 10 bases between. As DNA, the CDR3 is TGTGCCAGCAGCGTCGGGTCCGCTAGCACAGATACGCAGTATTTT. Translating it yields CASSVGSASTDTQYF.

The rearrangement links TRBV28 to TRBJ2-1; 10 bases line up with TRBD2. There are 15 residues in the CDR3. Germline V gene data show CDR1 as MDHEN and CDR2 as SYDVKM. V gave up 4 bases and J gave up 8 bases; unmatched junction bases: 8. CDR3 in amino acids: CASSSPAGGRDEQFF. The CDR3 DNA sequence: TGTGCCAGCAGTTCCCCAGCGGGGGGGAGGGATGAGCAGTTCTTC. Looking up the rest from reference TRBV28 and TRBJ2-1 gives the full variable domain: DVKVTQSSRYLVKRTGEKVFLECVQDMDHENMFWYRQDPGLGLRLIYFSYDVKMKEKGDIPEGYSVSREKKERFSLILESASTNQTSMYLCASSSPAGGRDEQFFGPGTRLTVL.

The rearrangement joins TRBV6-5 to TRBJ2-1, with TRBD2 as a possible D gene (5 bases). CDR1 and CDR2 from the germline V gene are MNHEY and SVGAGI. The CDR3 length is 15 residues. The V end was cut by 4 bases, the J end by 2 bases, with 12 bases between. Here the CDR3 reads CASSFRTGTYNEQFF. In nucleotides, the CDR3 is TGTGCCAGCAGTTTTCGGACGGGAACCTACAATGAGCAGTTCTTC.

V is TRBV4-1 and J is TRBJ1-5, with D unclear. V was cut by 4 bases and J by 4 bases, with 11 bases left in between. This CDR3 has 14 residues. The germline gives CDR1 MGHRA, CDR2 YSYEKL. DNA for the CDR3: TGCGCCAGCAGCCCCGGGGTAGGGAATCAGCCCCAGCATTTT. Translated: CASSPGVGNQPQHF.

A single count supports this clone. The chain carries TRBV12-3 or TRBV12-4 and TRBJ1-6; tentatively, D is TRBD1 (5 bases). With 5 bases removed from V and 7 bases from J, the gap between germline ends came to 9 bases. The CDR3 extends over 13 amino acids. In DNA, the CDR3 is TGTGCCAGCAGTACCCGACAGAATTCACCCCTCCACTTT. Residues: CASSTRQNSPLHF.

The rearrangement links TRBV27 to TRBJ2-5; TRBD2 might be the D (5 bases). The CDR3 has 15 amino acids. Germline V gene data show CDR1 as MNHEY and CDR2 as SMNVEV (reference sequence). The V and J ends lost 2 bases and 2 bases respectively, with 12 bases between them. The CDR3 DNA reads TGTGCCAGCAGTTTAGTGGGAGCGAGTCAAGAGACCCAGTACTTC. Translating gives CASSLVGASQETQYF.

The chain carries TRBV11-3 and TRBJ2-7; 7 bases agree with TRBD2. The CDR3 sequence is 13 residues long. V gave up 5 bases and J gave up 9 bases; unmatched junction bases: 10. Germline V gene data show CDR1 as SGHNT and CDR2 as YENEEA. CDR3 sequence reads: CASSREPGGTQYF. CDR3 bases: TGTGCCAGCAGCCGAGAACCGGGAGGAACGCAGTACTTC.

The chain couples TRBV29-1 to TRBJ2-3; 10 nucleotides agree with TRBD2. J gave up 6 bases and V 1 base, and 10 bases lay outside the gene matches. This CDR3 has 16 amino acids. The germline CDR1 and CDR2 sequences are SQVTM and ANQGSEA. This CDR3 reads CSVEGRLAGEPDTQYF. In nucleotides, the CDR3 is TGCAGCGTTGAAGGGAGGCTAGCGGGGGAACCGGATACGCAGTATTTT.

The V call is TRBV6-1, the J call TRBJ1-1, with D hard to call. Germline-derived CDR1 and CDR2 are MNHNS and SASEGT. This CDR3 has 18 residues. The V end lost 1 base, the J end lost 0 bases, and 18 bases lay between the germline ends. The DNA of the CDR3 is TGTGCCAGCAGTGAAGAGCTTGGCAGGTCGTTCCTGAACACTGAAGCTTTCTTT. Protein: CASSEELGRSFLNTEAFF.

This clone came up a few times. The CDR3 bases are TGTGCCAGCAAGGGGTTAGGTGGGACAGAGAAATACGAGCAGTACTTC. Amino acid sequence: CASKGLGGTEKYEQYF. This chain links TRBV28 with TRBJ2-7, with 7 bases aligning to TRBD1. The CDR3 totals 16 residues. Trimming cost V 7 bases and J 4 bases; bases outside gene matches: 16. From germline, CDR1 is MDHEN and CDR2 SYDVKM.

The V gene is TRBV2, the J gene TRBJ2-5; 13 positions agree with TRBD2. The CDR3 loop spans 15 amino acids. Germline CDR1 SNHLY, CDR2 FYNNEI. Trimming removed 6 bases from V and 5 bases from J; junction bases left unmatched: 6. This CDR3 reads CASRMTSGGRETQYF. The DNA for the CDR3 is TGTGCCAGCAGGATGACTAGCGGGGGGCGGGAGACCCAGTACTTC.